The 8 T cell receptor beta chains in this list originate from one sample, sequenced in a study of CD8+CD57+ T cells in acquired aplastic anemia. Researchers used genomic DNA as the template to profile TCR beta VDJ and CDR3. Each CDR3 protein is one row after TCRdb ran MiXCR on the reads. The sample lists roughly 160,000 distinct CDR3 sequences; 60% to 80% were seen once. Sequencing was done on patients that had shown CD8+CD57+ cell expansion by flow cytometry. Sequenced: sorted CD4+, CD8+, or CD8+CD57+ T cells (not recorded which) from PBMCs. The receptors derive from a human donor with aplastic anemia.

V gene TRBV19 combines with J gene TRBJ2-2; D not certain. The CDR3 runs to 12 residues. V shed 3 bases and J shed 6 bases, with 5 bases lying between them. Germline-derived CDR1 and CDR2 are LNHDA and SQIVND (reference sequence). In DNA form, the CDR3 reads TGTGCCAGTAGTATTAAGGCCGGGGAGCTGTTTTTT. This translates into CASSIKAGELFF.

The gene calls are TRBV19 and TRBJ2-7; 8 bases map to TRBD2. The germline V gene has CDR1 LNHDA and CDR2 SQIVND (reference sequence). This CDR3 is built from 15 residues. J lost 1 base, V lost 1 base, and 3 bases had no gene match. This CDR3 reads CASSIAGGGSYEQYV. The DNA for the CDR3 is TGTGCCAGTAGTATAGCGGGGGGGGGATCCTACGAGCAGTACGTC.

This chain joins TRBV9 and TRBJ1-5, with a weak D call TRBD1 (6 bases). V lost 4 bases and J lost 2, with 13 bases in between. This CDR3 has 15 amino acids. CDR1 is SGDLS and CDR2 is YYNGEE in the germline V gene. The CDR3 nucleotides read TGTGCCAGCAGCTCAGGGGAGTTAGGCAATCAGCCCCAGCATTTT. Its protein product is CASSSGELGNQPQHF.

CDR3 coding DNA: TGTGCCAGCAGTTCCAGACCCTACGAGCAGTACTTC. It translates to CASSSRPYEQYF. V usage is TRBV7-9 and J usage is TRBJ2-7; unclear D gene. Looked up from germline, CDR1 is SEHNR and CDR2 is FQNEAQ (reference sequence). Trimming took 6 bases from V and 2 from J, leaving 8 bases between them. CDR3 length equals 12 residues.

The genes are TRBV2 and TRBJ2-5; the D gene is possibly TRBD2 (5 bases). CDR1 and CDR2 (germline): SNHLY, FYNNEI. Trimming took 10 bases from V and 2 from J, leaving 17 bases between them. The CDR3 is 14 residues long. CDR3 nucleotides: TGTGCCACCCGTCGGGGTTTATATCAAGAGACCCAGTACTTC. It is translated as CATRRGLYQETQYF.

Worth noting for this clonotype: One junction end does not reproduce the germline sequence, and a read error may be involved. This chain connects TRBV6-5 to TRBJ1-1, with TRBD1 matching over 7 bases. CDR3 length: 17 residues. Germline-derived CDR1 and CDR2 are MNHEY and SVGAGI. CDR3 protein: CASSGKRQGAGRPEAFF. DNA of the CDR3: TGTGCCAGCAGTGGGAAACGACAGGGAGCGGGACGTCCTGAGGCTTTCTTT.

The CDR3 reads CASSEGGQGHEQYF. CDR3 in DNA: TGTGCCAGCAGCGAGGGGGGCCAAGGCCACGAGCAGTACTTC. V and J are TRBV9 and TRBJ2-7; possibly TRBD1 or TRBD2 for D (6 bases each). The V end lost 3 bases, the J end lost 5 bases, and 15 bases lay between the germline ends. This CDR3 comprises 14 residues. CDR1 SGDLS and CDR2 YYNGEE come from the germline V gene.

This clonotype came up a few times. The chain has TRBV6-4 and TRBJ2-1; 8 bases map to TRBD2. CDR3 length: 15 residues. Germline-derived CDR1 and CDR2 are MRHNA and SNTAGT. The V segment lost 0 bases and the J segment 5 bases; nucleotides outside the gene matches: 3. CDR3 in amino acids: CASSDSTGGNNEQFF. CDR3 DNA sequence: TGTGCCAGCAGTGACTCGACGGGGGGGAACAATGAGCAGTTCTTC.